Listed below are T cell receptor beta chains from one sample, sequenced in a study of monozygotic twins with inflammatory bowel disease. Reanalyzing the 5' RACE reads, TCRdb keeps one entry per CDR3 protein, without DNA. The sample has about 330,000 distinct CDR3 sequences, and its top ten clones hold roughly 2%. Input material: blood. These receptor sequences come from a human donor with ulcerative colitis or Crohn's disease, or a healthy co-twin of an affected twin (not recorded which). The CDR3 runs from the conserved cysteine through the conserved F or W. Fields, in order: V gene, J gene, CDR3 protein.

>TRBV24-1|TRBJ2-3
CATSDVGLAQADTQYF
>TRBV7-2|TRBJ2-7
CASSSGPDSYEQYF
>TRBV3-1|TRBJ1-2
CASSLRQAGNGYTF
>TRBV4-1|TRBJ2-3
CASSQELAGGGTDTQYF
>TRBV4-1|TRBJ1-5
CASSQNSLNQPQHF
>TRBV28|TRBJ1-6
CASRPPGQGPGKANSPLHF
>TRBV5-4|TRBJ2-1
CASSSALGDHEQFF
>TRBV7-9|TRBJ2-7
CGSSLTSQGTYEQYF
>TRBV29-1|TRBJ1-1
CSVGQGARKTEAFF
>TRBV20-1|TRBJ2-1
CRGHGLETYNEQFF
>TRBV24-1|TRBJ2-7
CATSDFKNRETSYEQYF
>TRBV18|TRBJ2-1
CASSPPDRATLNEQFF
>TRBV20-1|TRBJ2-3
CSALSTDTQYF
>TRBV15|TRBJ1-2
CATSREPEANYGYTF
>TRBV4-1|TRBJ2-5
CASSQLAGVETQYF
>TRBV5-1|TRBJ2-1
CASSSLMTGINEQFF
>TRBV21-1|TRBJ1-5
CARTTVSNQPQHF
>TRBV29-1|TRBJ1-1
CSSPSGASSTEAFF
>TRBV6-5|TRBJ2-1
CASSQQGGEQFF
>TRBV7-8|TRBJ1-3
CASSPGTTNTIYF
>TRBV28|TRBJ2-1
CASSLRSSGRAGSYNEQFF
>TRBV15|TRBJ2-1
CATSRDVGGSEQFF
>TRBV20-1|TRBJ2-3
CSARLGQGNTDTQYF
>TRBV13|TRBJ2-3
CASSLKGADTQYF
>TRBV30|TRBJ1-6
CAWSVRRGIHSPLHF
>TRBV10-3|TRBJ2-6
CAISDSGSGANVLTF
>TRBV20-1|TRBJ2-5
CSAQQGETQYF
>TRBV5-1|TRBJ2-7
CASSLETPREQYF
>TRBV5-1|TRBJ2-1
CASSPTLGNNEQFF
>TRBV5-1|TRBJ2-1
CASSFPGLAGDNEQFF
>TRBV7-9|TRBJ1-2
CASSPSDRVDGYTF
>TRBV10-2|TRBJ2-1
CASSDPSSYNEQFF